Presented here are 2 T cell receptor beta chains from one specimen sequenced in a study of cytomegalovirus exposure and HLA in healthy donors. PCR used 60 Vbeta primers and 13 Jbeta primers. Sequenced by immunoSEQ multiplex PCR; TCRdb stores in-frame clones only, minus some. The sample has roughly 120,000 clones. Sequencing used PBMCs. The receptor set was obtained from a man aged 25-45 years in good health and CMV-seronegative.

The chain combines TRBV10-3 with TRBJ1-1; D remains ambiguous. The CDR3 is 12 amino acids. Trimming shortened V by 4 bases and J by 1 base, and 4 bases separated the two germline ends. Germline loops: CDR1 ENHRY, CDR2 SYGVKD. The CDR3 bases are TGTGCCATCAGTGTCAGGAACACTGAAGCTTTCTTT. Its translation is CAISVRNTEAFF.

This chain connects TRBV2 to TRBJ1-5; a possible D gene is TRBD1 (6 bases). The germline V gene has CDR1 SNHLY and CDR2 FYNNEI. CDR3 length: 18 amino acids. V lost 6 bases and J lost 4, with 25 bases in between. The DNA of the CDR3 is TGTGCCAGCAGCGGGTCGTTGGGGACTAACAGGGTGAATCAGCCCCAGCATTTT. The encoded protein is CASSGSLGTNRVNQPQHF.